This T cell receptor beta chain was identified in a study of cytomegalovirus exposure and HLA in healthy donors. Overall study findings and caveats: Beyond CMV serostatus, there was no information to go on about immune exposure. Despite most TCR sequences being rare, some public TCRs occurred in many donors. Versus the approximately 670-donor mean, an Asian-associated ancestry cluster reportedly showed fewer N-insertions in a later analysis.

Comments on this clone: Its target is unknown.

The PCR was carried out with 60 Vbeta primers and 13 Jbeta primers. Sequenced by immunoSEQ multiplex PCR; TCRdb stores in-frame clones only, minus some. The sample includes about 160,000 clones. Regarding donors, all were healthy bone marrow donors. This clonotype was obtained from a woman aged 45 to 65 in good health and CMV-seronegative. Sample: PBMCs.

The CDR3, as DNA: TGTGCCAGCAGCATTACACAGAACACTGAAGCTTTCTTT. This gives the protein CASSITQNTEAFF. The chain links TRBV13 to TRBJ1-1; D not resolved. The CDR3 loop spans 13 amino acids. The V and J ends lost 5 bases and 1 base respectively, with 8 bases between them. Germline CDR1 and CDR2: PRHDT and FYEKMQ (reference sequence).